This T cell receptor (beta chain) originates from a study of blood T cell repertoires in COVID-19. Background on the study: Spain, Italy and the United States supplied samples that represented acute and convalescent COVID-19. T cells, B-cell-depleted T cells, or PBMCs supplied cDNA or gDNA.

Per the original methods: Cell counts per sample came from amplifying reference gene primers. Produced via immunoSEQ multiplex PCR; TCRdb's table is partial and in-frame only. V, J and clone size are taken as reported in that table, and D and trimming were inferred from the DNA itself. The sample lists approximately 200,000 clones, 94% occurring once. While infection was still active, Seattle patients were enrolled and then followed longitudinally. The clonotype comes from a man aged 30-40 years with COVID-19, enrolled during active disease. Sequenced material: peripheral blood.

The chain's CDR3 is CASSQDSRTEAFF. CDR3 DNA: TGTGCCAGCAGTCAGGACAGTAGAACTGAAGCTTTCTTT. The rearrangement uses TRBV6-5 and TRBJ1-1; D is possibly TRBD1 (6 bases). Trimming cost V 5 bases and J 5 bases, with 12 bases left between them. Germline CDR1 reads MNHEY; CDR2 reads SVGAGI. The CDR3 loop spans 13 amino acids.